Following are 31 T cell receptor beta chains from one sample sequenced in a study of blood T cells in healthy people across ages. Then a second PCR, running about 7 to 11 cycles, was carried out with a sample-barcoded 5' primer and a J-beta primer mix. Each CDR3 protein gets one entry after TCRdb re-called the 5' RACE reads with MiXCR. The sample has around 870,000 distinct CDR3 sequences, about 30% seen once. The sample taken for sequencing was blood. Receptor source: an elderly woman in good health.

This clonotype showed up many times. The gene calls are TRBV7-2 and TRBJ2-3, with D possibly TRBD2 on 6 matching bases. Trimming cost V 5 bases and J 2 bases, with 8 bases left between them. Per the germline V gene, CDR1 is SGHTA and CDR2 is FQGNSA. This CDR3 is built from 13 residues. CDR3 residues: CASSGGYTDTQYF. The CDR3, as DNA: TGTGCCAGCAGCGGGGGGTACACAGATACGCAGTATTTT.

CDR3 loop: CASSSGLAGALSEQYF. CDR3 in DNA: TGTGCCAGCAGCTCGGGACTAGCGGGGGCCTTGAGCGAGCAGTACTTC. The chain employs TRBV7-2 and TRBJ2-5; TRBD2 agrees at 14 bases. The DNA end lines up better with TRBJ2-7; the J call may be wrong. This CDR3 is 16 amino acids long. From germline, CDR1 is SGHTA and CDR2 FQGNSA.

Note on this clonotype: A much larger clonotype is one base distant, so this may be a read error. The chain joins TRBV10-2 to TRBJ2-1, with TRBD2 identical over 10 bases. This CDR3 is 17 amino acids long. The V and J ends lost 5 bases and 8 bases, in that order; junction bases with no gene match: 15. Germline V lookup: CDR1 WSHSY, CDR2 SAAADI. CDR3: CASSQNLGASGGHEQFF. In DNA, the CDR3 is TGCGCCAGCAGTCAAAATTTAGGGGCTAGCGGGGGACATGAGCAGTTCTTC.

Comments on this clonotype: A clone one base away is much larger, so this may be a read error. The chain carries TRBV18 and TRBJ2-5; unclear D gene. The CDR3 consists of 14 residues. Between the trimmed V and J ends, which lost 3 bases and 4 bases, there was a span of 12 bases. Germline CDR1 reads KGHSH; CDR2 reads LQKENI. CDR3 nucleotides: TGTGCCAGCTCACCGGCCGCCGAGTCAGAGACCCAGTACTTC. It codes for CASSPAAESETQYF.

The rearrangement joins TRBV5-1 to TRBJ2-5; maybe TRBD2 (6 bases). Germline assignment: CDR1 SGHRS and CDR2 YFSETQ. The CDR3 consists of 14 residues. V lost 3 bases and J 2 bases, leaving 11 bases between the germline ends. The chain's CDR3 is CASSWRGLQETQYF. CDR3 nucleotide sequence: TGCGCCAGCAGCTGGCGGGGATTACAAGAGACCCAGTACTTC.

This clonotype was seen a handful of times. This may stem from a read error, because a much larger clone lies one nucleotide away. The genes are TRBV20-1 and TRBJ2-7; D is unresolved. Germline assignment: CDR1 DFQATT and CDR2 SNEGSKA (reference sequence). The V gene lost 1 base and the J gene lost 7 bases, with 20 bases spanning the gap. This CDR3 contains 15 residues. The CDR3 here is CSARGMAHGYNEQYF. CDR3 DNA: TGCAGTGCTAGAGGCATGGCCCATGGGTACAATGAGCAGTACTTC.

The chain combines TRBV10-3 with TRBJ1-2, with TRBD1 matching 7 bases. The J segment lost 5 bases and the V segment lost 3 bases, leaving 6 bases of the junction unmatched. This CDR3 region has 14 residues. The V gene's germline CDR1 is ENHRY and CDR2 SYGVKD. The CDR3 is CAISERGQRYGYTF. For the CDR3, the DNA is TGTGCCATCAGTGAAAGGGGGCAGCGTTATGGCTACACCTTC.

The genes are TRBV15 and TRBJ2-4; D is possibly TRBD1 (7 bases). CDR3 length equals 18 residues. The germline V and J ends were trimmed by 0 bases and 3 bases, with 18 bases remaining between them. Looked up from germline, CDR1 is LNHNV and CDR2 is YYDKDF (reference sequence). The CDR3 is CATSRDTRGVSVKNIQYF. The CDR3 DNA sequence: TGTGCCACCAGCAGAGATACCAGGGGGGTTAGTGTCAAAAACATTCAGTACTTC.

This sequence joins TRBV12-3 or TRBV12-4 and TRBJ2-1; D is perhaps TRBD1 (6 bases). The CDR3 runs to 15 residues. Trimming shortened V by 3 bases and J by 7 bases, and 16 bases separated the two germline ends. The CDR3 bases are TGTGCCAGCAGTTTCAACCGGGCCCAGGGGAATGAGCAGTTCTTC. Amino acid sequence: CASSFNRAQGNEQFF.

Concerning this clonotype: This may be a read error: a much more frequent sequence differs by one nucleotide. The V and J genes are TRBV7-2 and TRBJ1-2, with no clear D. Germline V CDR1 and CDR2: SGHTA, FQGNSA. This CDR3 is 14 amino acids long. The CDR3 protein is CSSSSTTAMGGYTF. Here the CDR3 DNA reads TGTTCCAGCAGCAGTACCACAGCGATGGGTGGCTACACCTTC.

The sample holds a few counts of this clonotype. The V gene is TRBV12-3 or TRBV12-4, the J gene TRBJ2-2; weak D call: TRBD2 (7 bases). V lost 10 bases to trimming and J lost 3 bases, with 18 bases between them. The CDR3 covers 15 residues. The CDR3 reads CAIRRGGSDTGELFF. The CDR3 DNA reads TGTGCCATTAGGAGGGGGGGCTCGGACACCGGGGAGCTGTTTTTT.

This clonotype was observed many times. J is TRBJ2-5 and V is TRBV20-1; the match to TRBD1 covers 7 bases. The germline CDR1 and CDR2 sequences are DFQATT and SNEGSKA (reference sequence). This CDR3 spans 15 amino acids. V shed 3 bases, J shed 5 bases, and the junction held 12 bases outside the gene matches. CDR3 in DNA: TGCAGTGCTAGGCACCAAGGACAGGCTCTTGAGACCCAGTACTTC. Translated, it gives CSARHQGQALETQYF.

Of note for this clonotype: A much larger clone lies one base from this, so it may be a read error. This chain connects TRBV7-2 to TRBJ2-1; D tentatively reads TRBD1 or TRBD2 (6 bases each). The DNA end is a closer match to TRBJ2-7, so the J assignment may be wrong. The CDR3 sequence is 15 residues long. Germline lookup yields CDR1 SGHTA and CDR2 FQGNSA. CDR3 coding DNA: TGTGCCAGCAGCTTACGGGGGACATCCTACAATGAGCAGTACTTC. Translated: CASSLRGTSYNEQYF.

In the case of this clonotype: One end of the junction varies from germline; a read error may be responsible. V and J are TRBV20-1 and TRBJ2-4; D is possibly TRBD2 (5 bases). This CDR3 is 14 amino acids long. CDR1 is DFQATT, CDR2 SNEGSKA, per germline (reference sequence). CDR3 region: CSAREPRVPKGQYF. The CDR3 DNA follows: TGCAGCGCTAGGGAGCCTAGGGTCCCTAAAGGGCAGTACTTC.

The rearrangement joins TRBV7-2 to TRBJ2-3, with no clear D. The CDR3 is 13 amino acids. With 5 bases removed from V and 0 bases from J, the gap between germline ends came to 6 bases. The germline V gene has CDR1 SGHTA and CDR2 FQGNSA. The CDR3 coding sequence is TGTGCCAGCAGCAAAGACAGCACAGATACGCAGTATTTT. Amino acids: CASSKDSTDTQYF.

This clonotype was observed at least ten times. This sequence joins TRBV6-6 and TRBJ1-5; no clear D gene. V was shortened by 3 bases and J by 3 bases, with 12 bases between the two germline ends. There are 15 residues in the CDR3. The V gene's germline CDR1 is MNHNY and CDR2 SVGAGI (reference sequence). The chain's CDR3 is CASSYNGQDNQPQHF. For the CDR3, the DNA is TGTGCCAGCAGTTATAATGGGCAGGACAATCAGCCCCAGCATTTT.

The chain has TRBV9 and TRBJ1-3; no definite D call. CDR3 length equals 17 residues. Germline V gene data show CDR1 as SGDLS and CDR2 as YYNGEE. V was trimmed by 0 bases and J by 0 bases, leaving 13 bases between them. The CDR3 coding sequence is TGTGCCAGCAGCGTAGGAGGCGGCGGGAACTCTGGAAACACCATATATTTT. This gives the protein CASSVGGGGNSGNTIYF.

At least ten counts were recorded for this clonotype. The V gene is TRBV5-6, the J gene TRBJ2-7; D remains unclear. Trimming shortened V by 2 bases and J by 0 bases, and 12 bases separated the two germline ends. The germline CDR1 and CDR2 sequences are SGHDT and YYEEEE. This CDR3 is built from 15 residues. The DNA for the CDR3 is TGTGCCAGCAGCTTAAGGGCGGTGTTCTCCTACGAGCAGTACTTC. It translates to CASSLRAVFSYEQYF.

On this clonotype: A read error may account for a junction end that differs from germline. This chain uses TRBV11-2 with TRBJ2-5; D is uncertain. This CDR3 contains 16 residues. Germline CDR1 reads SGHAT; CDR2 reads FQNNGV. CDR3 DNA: TGTGCCAGTAGCTTACCTTCTAGAGGAGATTGGGAGACCCAGTACTTC. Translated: CASSLPSRGDWETQYF. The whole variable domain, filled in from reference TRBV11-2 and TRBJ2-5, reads EAGVAQSPRYKIIEKRQSVAFWCNPISGHATLYWYQQILGQGPKLLIQFQNNGVVDDSQLPKDRFSAERLKGVDSTLKIQPAKLEDSAVYLCASSLPSRGDWETQYFGPGTRLLVL.

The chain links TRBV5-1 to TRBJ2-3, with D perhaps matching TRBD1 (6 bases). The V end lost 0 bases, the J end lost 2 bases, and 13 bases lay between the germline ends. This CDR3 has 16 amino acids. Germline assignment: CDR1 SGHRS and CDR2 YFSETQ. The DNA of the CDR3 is TGCGCCAGCAGCTTGGCAGGGGTGGAAGCCACAGATACGCAGTATTTT. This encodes CASSLAGVEATDTQYF.

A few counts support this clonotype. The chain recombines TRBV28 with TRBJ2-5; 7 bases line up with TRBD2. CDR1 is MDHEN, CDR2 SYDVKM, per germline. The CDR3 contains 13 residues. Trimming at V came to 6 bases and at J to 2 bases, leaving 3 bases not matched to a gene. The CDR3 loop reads CASRGLQQETQYF. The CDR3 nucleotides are TGTGCCAGCAGGGGACTACAGCAAGAGACCCAGTACTTC.

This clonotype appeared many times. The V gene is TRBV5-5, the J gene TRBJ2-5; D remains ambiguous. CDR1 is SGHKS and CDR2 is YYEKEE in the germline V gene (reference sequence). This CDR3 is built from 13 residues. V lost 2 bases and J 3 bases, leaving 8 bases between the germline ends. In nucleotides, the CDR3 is TGTGCCAGCAGCTTCCCCAGAAAAGAGACCCAGTACTTC. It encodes CASSFPRKETQYF.

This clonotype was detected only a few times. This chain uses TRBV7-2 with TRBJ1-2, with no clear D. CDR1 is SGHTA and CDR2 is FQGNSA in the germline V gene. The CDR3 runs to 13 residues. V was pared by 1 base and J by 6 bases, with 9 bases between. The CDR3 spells CASSLERRDGYTF. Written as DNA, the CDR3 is TGTGCCAGCAGCTTAGAAAGGAGAGATGGCTACACCTTC.

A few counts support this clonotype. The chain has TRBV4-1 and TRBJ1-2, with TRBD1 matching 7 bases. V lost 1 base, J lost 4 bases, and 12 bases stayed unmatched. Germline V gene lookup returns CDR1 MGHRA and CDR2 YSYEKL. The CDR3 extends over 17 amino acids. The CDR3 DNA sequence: TGCGCCAGCAGCCAAGTTTTCCAGGTACGACAGGGCTATGGCTACACCTTC. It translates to CASSQVFQVRQGYGYTF.

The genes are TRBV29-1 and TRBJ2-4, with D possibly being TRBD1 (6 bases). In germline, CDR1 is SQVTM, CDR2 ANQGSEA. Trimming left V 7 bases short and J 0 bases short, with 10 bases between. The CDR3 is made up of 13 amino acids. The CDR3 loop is CSATGLAKNIQYF. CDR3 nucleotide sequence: TGCAGCGCGACAGGCTTAGCCAAAAACATTCAGTACTTC.

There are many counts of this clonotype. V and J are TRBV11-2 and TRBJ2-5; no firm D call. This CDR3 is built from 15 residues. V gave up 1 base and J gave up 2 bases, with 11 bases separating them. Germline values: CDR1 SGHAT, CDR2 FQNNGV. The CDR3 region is CASSLGQAVQETQYF. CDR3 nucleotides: TGTGCCAGCAGCTTAGGGCAGGCAGTACAAGAGACCCAGTACTTC.

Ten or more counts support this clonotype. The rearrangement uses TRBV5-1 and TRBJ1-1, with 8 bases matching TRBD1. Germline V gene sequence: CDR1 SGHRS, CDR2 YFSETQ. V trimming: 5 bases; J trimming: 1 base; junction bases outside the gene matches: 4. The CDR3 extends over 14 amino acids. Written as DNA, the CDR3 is TGCGCCAGCAGTTGGACAGGGCCGAACACTGAAGCTTTCTTT. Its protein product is CASSWTGPNTEAFF.

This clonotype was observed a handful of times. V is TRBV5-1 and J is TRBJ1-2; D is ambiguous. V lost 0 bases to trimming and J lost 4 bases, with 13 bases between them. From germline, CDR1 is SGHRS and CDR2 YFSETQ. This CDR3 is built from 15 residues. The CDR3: CASSLDPGTSYGYTF. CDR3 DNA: TGCGCCAGCAGCTTGGATCCAGGAACGAGCTATGGCTACACCTTC.

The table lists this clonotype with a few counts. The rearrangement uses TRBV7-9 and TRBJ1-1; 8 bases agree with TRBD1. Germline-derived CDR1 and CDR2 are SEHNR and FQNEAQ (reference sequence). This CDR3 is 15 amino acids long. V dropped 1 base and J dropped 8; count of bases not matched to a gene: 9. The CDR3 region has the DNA TGTGCCAGCAGCTTAGTAAGGGGACAGGTTCTAGAAGCTTTCTTT. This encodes CASSLVRGQVLEAFF.

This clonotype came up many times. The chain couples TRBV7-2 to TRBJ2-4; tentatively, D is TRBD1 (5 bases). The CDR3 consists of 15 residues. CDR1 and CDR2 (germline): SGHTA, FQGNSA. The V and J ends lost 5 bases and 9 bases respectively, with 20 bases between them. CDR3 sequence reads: CASSLGVGRSGIQYF. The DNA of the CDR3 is TGTGCCAGCAGCCTAGGGGTGGGTAGATCGGGCATTCAGTACTTC.

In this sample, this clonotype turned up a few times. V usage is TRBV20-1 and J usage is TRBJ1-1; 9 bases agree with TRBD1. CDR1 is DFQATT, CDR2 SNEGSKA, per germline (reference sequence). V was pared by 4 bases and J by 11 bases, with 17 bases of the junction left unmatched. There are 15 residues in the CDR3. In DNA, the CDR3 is TGCAGTGCTATTAGACAGGGGGTTAGTCACAACAAGGCTTTCTTT. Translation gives CSAIRQGVSHNKAFF.